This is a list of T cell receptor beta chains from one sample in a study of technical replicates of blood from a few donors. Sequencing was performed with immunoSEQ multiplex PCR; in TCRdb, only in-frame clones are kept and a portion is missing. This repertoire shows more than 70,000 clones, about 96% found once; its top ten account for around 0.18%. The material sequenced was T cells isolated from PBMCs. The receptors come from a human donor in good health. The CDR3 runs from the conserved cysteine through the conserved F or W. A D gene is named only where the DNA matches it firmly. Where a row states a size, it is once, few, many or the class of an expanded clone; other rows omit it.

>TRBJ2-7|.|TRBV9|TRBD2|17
CASSVGTSGKYSYEQYF
TGTGCCAGCAGCGTAGGGACTAGCGGGAAATACTCCTACGAGCAGTACTTC
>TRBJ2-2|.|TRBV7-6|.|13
CASSLSLTGELFF
TGTGCCAGCAGCTTGTCTCTCACCGGGGAGCTGTTTTTT
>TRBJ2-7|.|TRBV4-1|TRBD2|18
CASSRELAGGTQTYEQYF
TGCGCCAGCAGCCGAGAACTAGCGGGAGGGACCCAAACCTACGAGCAGTACTTC
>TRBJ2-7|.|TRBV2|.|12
CASSAGAYEQYF
TGTGCCAGCAGTGCAGGGGCCTACGAGCAGTACTTC
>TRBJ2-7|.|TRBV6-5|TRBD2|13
CASQREGIHEQYF
TGTGCCAGCCAGCGGGAGGGCATCCACGAGCAGTACTTC
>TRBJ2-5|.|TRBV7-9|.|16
CASSPTPSVTGETQYF
TGTGCCAGCAGCCCAACGCCCTCGGTCACCGGGGAGACCCAGTACTTC
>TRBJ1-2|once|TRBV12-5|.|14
CASATGIGNYGYTF
TGTGCTAGTGCCACAGGGATAGGTAACTATGGCTACACCTTC
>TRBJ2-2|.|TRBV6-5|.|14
CASSSAGRTGELFF
TGTGCCAGCAGTTCGGCAGGGCGCACCGGGGAGCTGTTTTTT
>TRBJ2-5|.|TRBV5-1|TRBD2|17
CASSTGTSGNRQETQYF
TGCGCCAGCAGTACCGGGACTAGCGGCAACCGACAAGAGACCCAGTACTTC
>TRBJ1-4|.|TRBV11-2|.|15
CASSLDLSWREKLFF
TGTGCCAGCAGCTTAGATCTCAGTTGGAGGGAAAAACTGTTTTTT
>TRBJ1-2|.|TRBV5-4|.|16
CASSPSVSGINYGYTF
TGTGCCAGCAGCCCAAGCGTTTCAGGGATTAACTATGGCTACACCTTC
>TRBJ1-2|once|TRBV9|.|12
CASSVLNDGYTF
TGTGCCAGCAGCGTCTTAAATGATGGCTACACCTTC
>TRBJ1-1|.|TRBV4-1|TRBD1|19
CASSRRGGQGFMRDTEAFF
TGCGCCAGCAGCCGAAGAGGGGGACAGGGTTTCATGCGGGACACTGAAGCTTTCTTT
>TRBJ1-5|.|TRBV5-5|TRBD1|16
CASSFPDRGANQPQHF
TGTGCCAGCAGCTTCCCGGACAGGGGGGCAAATCAGCCCCAGCATTTT
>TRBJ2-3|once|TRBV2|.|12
CASTSSGDTQYF
TGTGCCAGCACCAGTTCGGGTGATACGCAGTATTTT
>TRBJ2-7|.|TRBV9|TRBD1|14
CASSVGTGYYEQYF
TGTGCCAGCAGCGTAGGGACAGGGTACTACGAGCAGTACTTC
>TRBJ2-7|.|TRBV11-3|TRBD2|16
CASSKPGLLSSYEQYF
TGTGCCAGCAGTAAACCGGGACTACTAAGCTCCTACGAGCAGTACTTC
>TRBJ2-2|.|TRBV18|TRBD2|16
CASSPRLAGDAGELFF
TGTGCCAGCTCACCACGACTAGCGGGAGATGCCGGGGAGCTGTTTTTT
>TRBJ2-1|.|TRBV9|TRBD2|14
CASSVEAGNNEQFF
TGTGCCAGCAGCGTAGAAGCGGGGAACAATGAGCAGTTCTTC
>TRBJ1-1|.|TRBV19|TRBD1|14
CASSIEIGQGKAFF
TGTGCCAGTAGTATAGAAATCGGACAGGGGAAAGCTTTCTTT
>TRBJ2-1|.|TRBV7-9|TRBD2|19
CASSGKGLAGRNLDNEQFF
TGTGCCAGCAGCGGGAAGGGACTAGCGGGACGGAATCTTGACAATGAGCAGTTCTTC
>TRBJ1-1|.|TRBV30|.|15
CAWSGPRFLNTEAFF
TGTGCCTGGAGTGGTCCCAGGTTTTTGAACACTGAAGCTTTCTTT
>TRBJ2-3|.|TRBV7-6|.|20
CASSLAWYRDDLESTDTQYF
TGTGCCAGCAGCTTAGCTTGGTACAGGGACGACCTGGAAAGCACAGATACGCAGTATTTT
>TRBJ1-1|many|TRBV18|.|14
CASSPTVHVTEAFF
TGTGCCAGCTCACCAACAGTACACGTCACTGAAGCTTTCTTT
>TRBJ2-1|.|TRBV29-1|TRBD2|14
CSVAGTSGNYEQFF
TGCAGCGTGGCCGGGACTAGCGGGAACTATGAGCAGTTCTTC
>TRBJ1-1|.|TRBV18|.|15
CASSEQGGPNTEAFF
TGTGCCAGCTCAGAGCAGGGAGGCCCGAACACTGAAGCTTTCTTT
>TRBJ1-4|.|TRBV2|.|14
CAGKQAPINEKLFF
TGTGCCGGGAAACAGGCACCCATTAATGAAAAACTGTTTTTT
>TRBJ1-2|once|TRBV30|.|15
CACQDRPNLNYGYTF
TGTGCCTGCCAAGACAGGCCGAACCTAAACTATGGCTACACCTTC
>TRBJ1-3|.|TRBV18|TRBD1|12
CASSPPGGPIYF
TGTGCCAGCTCACCCCCAGGGGGTCCCATATATTTT
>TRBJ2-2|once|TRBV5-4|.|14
CASSLLSNTGELFF
TGTGCCAGCAGCTTGCTCTCGAACACCGGGGAGCTGTTTTTT
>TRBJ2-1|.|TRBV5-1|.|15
CASSPAGRTGNEQFF
TGCGCCAGCAGCCCTGCTGGGAGAACGGGTAATGAGCAGTTCTTC
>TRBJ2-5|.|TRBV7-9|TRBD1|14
CASSRGQGQETQYF
TGTGCCAGCAGTCGGGGACAGGGCCAAGAGACCCAGTACTTC
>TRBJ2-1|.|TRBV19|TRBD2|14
CASSFTSGTNEQFF
TGTGCCAGTAGTTTTACTAGCGGGACGAATGAGCAGTTCTTC